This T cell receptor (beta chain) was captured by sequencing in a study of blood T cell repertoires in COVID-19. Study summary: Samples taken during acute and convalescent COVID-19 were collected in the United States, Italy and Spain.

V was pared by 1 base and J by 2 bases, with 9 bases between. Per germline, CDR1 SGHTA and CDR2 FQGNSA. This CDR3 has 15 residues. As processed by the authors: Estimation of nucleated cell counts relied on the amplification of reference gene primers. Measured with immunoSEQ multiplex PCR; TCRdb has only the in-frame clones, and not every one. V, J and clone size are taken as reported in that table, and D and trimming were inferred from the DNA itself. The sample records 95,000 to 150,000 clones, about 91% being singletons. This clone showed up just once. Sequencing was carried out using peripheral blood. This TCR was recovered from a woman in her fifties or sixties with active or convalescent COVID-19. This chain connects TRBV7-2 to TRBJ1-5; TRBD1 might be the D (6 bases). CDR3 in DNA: TGTGCCAGCAGCTTAGTGTCAGGGGGCAATCAGCCCCAGCATTTT. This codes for CASSLVSGGNQPQHF.